Listed below are T cell receptor beta chains from one sample, sequenced in a study of blood T cell repertoires in COVID-19. The protocol was immunoSEQ multiplex PCR, while the TCRdb copy is restricted to in-frame clones and leaves out a portion. The sample lists approximately 490,000 clones; around 90% were seen once. The sample was PBMCs or T cells enriched from blood (not recorded which). The receptors derive from a woman aged 18-30 years who had recovered from COVID-19. Both conserved end residues are part of each CDR3. The D gene is left open where the match is weak. Size tells how often a clone was seen (once, few, many) or the class of an expanded clone, and some rows leave it out.

clone size,CDR3 length,D gene,V gene,J gene,CDR3 protein,CDR3 DNA
NA,15,NA,TRBV9,TRBJ1-1,CASSVESQGWTEAFF,TGTGCCAGCAGCGTAGAAAGCCAGGGATGGACTGAAGCTTTCTTT
NA,14,NA,TRBV4-2,TRBJ2-3,CASSQDPGQGTQYF,TGTGCCAGCAGCCAAGATCCTGGGCAGGGTACGCAGTATTTT
NA,13,NA,TRBV6-1,TRBJ1-2,CASSEQGNYGYTF,TGTGCCAGCAGTGAACAGGGAAACTATGGCTACACCTTC
NA,16,NA,TRBV11-3,TRBJ2-3,CASSFGTPGQGDTQYF,TGTGCCAGCAGCTTTGGGACTCCCGGGCAGGGAGATACGCAGTATTTT
NA,15,NA,TRBV5-1,TRBJ2-1,CASYEDIFNYNEQFF,TGCGCCAGTTATGAGGACATTTTTAACTACAATGAGCAGTTCTTC
few,13,NA,TRBV6-5,TRBJ1-2,CASSRRGSYGYTF,TGTGCCAGCAGTCGGCGCGGGAGCTATGGCTACACCTTC
few,13,NA,TRBV12-3/TRBV12-4,TRBJ1-1,CASSSYMNTEAFF,TGTGCCAGCAGTTCTTATATGAACACTGAAGCTTTCTTT
once,15,NA,TRBV6-5,TRBJ1-1,CASSPEGSLRTEAFF,TGTGCCAGCAGCCCCGAAGGCAGCCTGAGGACTGAAGCTTTCTTT
NA,14,NA,TRBV18,TRBJ1-1,CASFSDSEGTEAFF,TGTGCCAGCTTCTCGGACTCCGAGGGCACTGAAGCTTTCTTT
NA,15,NA,TRBV21-1,TRBJ1-3,CASSMERGGGNTIYF,TGTGCCAGCAGCATGGAAAGGGGTGGCGGAAACACCATATATTTT
NA,14,TRBD2,TRBV11-3,TRBJ2-3,CASSRGGITDTQYF,TGTGCCAGCAGCCGGGGGGGTATCACAGATACGCAGTATTTT
NA,15,NA,TRBV18,TRBJ1-4,CASSPPSRGNEKLFF,TGTGCCAGCTCACCACCGAGTAGGGGGAATGAAAAACTGTTTTTT
NA,16,NA,TRBV14,TRBJ2-7,CASSQVGGGLSYEQYF,TGTGCCAGCAGCCAAGTAGGGGGGGGACTTTCCTACGAGCAGTACTTC
NA,17,NA,TRBV5-1,TRBJ2-1,CASSLFPSASAYNEQFF,TGCGCCAGCAGCTTGTTCCCCTCGGCTAGTGCCTACAATGAGCAGTTCTTC
NA,16,TRBD2,TRBV2,TRBJ2-1,CATVDLGGLAVNEQFF,TGTGCCACGGTCGACTTGGGGGGACTAGCAGTCAATGAGCAGTTCTTC
NA,15,NA,TRBV5-1,TRBJ2-3,CASSLTDRPTDTQYF,TGCGCCAGCAGCTTGACCGACAGGCCCACAGATACGCAGTATTTT